The rows below give T cell receptor beta chains drawn from one sample of a study of PD-L1 blockade in urothelial cancer. Profiling relied on immunoSEQ multiplex PCR, and the TCRdb table lists in-frame clones only, not all of them. The repertoire holds roughly 24,000 clones, with around nine tenths as singletons. This sample comprised PBMCs, obtained around atezolizumab (anti-PD-L1) treatment. The receptors here all came from a man aged 60 to 75 with urothelial cancer. Both conserved end residues are part of each CDR3. The D gene is left open where the match is weak. Not all rows give a size; the values are once, few, many and, for expanded clones, a class.

D gene	V gene	clone size	J gene	CDR3 protein	CDR3 DNA
NA	TRBV27	NA	TRBJ1-2	CASSRTVNYGYTF	TGTGCCAGCAGTAGAACAGTGAACTATGGCTACACCTTC
NA	TRBV6-5	NA	TRBJ1-4	CASSYSTGGNEKLFF	TGTGCCAGCAGTTACTCGACGGGGGGTAATGAAAAACTGTTTTTT
NA	TRBV5-4	NA	TRBJ2-1	CASGTGQTKTYNEQFF	TGTGCCAGCGGAACAGGACAGACAAAAACCTACAATGAGCAGTTCTTC
NA	TRBV4-2	NA	TRBJ1-4	CASSSAAPWESEKLFF	TGTGCCAGCAGCTCCGCCGCGCCATGGGAGAGTGAAAAACTGTTTTTT
NA	TRBV15	NA	TRBJ1-1	CATSREGGGYTEAFF	TGTGCCACCAGCAGAGAAGGGGGGGGTTACACTGAAGCTTTCTTT
NA	TRBV18	NA	TRBJ2-7	CASSPTGDILSQYF	TGTGCCAGCTCACCAACCGGGGACATCCTAAGTCAGTACTTC
TRBD1	TRBV19	NA	TRBJ2-7	CASQSGTGLREQYF	TGTGCCAGTCAGTCCGGGACAGGTCTAAGAGAGCAGTACTTC
TRBD2	TRBV11-2	NA	TRBJ2-7	CASSPGTSGPYEQYF	TGTGCCAGCAGCCCGGGGACTAGCGGCCCCTACGAGCAGTACTTC
NA	TRBV14	few	TRBJ1-2	CASSPQDRHGYTF	TGTGCCAGCAGCCCCCAGGACAGACACGGCTACACCTTC
TRBD2	TRBV10-3	NA	TRBJ2-5	CAISRTSGGEGETQYF	TGTGCCATCAGCCGGACTAGCGGGGGAGAAGGGGAGACCCAGTACTTC
NA	TRBV6-5	NA	TRBJ2-1	CASSSLNEQFF	TGTGCCAGCAGCTCCCTCAATGAGCAGTTCTTC
TRBD1	TRBV2	few	TRBJ2-5	CASISSPGGKTQYF	TGTGCCAGCATTTCCTCGCCAGGGGGAAAGACCCAGTACTTC
TRBD1	TRBV27	NA	TRBJ1-2	CASSPTGGPSYGYTF	TGTGCCAGCAGTCCGACAGGGGGCCCGAGCTATGGCTACACCTTC
NA	TRBV5-1	NA	TRBJ1-1	CASSPGVGRAEAFF	TGCGCCAGCAGCCCCGGGGTGGGTAGGGCTGAAGCTTTCTTT
NA	TRBV7-8	once	TRBJ2-7	CASSLARGGPYEQYF	TGTGCCAGCAGCTTAGCGCGAGGGGGTCCCTACGAGCAGTACTTC
NA	TRBV6-1	NA	TRBJ1-5	CACRFGGDGQPQHF	TGTGCCTGCCGATTTGGAGGGGATGGTCAGCCCCAGCATTTT
TRBD1	TRBV29-1	NA	TRBJ1-2	CSVDRQGARGYTF	TGCAGCGTTGACCGACAGGGGGCTCGGGGCTACACCTTC
NA	TRBV19	NA	TRBJ1-3	CASSLGNTIYF	TGTGCCAGTAGTCTTGGAAACACCATATATTTT
NA	TRBV27	NA	TRBJ1-5	CASSRDSVNNQPQHF	TGTGCCAGCAGCCGTGACAGCGTCAACAATCAGCCCCAGCATTTT
NA	TRBV10-3	NA	TRBJ1-3	CAISPASSGNTIYF	TGTGCCATCAGTCCAGCGAGCTCTGGAAACACCATATATTTT
TRBD2	TRBV19	NA	TRBJ2-3	CASSPKTSGNTDTQYF	TGTGCCAGTAGTCCAAAAACTAGCGGTAACACAGATACGCAGTATTTT
NA	TRBV11-1	NA	TRBJ2-1	CASRPTGYNEQFF	TGTGCCAGCAGGCCTACGGGGTACAATGAGCAGTTCTTC
TRBD2	TRBV18	once	TRBJ2-7	CASSPGRGGLSYEQYF	TGTGCCAGCTCACCGGGCCGGGGGGGACTCTCCTACGAGCAGTACTTC
NA	TRBV27	NA	TRBJ1-4	CASSLAGLGEKLFF	TGTGCCAGCAGTTTAGCGGGACTAGGTGAAAAACTGTTTTTT
NA	TRBV28	NA	TRBJ1-6	CASSTKQVYNSPLHF	TGTGCCAGCAGCACCAAACAGGTCTATAATTCACCCCTCCACTTT
NA	TRBV5-1	NA	TRBJ2-6	CASSLWPEISGANVLTF	TGCGCCAGCAGCTTGTGGCCTGAAATCTCTGGGGCCAACGTCCTGACTTTC
NA	TRBV6-5	medium-sized	TRBJ2-3	CASSYLRERTDTQYF	TGTGCCAGCAGTTACCTCCGGGAACGCACAGATACGCAGTATTTT
TRBD1	TRBV19	medium-sized	TRBJ1-1	CASSPPWTGLNPEAFF	TGTGCCAGTAGTCCTCCATGGACAGGGTTGAACCCTGAAGCTTTCTTT
TRBD1	TRBV7-6	once	TRBJ1-4	CASSWQSQGAGEKLFF	TGTGCCAGCAGCTGGCAGTCACAGGGGGCGGGAGAAAAACTGTTTTTT
NA	TRBV27	NA	TRBJ2-7	CASSTKPWEGAYEQYF	TGTGCCAGCAGTACCAAACCTTGGGAGGGGGCCTACGAGCAGTACTTC
NA	TRBV6-5	NA	TRBJ2-1	CASSESIRGNEQFF	TGTGCCAGCAGTGAATCGATCAGGGGAAATGAGCAGTTCTTC
NA	TRBV6-6	few	TRBJ1-2	CASSYSADGYTF	TGTGCCAGCAGTTACTCTGCAGATGGCTACACCTTC
TRBD2	TRBV11-2	once	TRBJ2-1	CASSQGPRGSSYNEQFF	TGTGCCAGCAGCCAAGGCCCCCGCGGGAGCTCCTACAATGAGCAGTTCTTC
NA	TRBV21-1	NA	TRBJ2-2	CASSINQGDTGELFF	TGTGCCAGCAGCATAAACCAGGGGGACACCGGGGAGCTGTTTTTT
NA	TRBV4-3	NA	TRBJ1-6	CASSRVTGNSPLHF	TGCGCCAGCAGCCGGGTTACGGGTAATTCACCCCTCCACTTT
TRBD1	TRBV2	NA	TRBJ2-1	CASRGIPGQGISNEQFF	TGTGCCAGCAGGGGGATTCCGGGACAGGGAATTAGCAATGAGCAGTTCTTC
NA	TRBV2	NA	TRBJ1-5	CASRPDSLNQPQHF	TGTGCCAGCAGACCCGACAGTCTCAATCAGCCCCAGCATTTT
TRBD1	TRBV6-5	NA	TRBJ1-5	CASSKDRGFNQPQHF	TGTGCCAGCAGCAAAGACAGGGGATTTAATCAGCCCCAGCATTTT
NA	TRBV5-6	NA	TRBJ1-2	CASSKREGYGYTF	TGTGCCAGCAGCAAACGGGAGGGCTATGGCTACACCTTC
TRBD1	TRBV4-1	NA	TRBJ1-4	CASSRGQGLTNEKLFF	TGCGCCAGCAGCCGAGGACAGGGGTTAACTAATGAAAAACTGTTTTTT
TRBD2	TRBV11-3	NA	TRBJ2-3	CASSLASGVGTDTQYF	TGTGCCAGCAGCTTAGCGAGCGGGGTGGGCACAGATACGCAGTATTTT
NA	TRBV30	NA	TRBJ1-2	CAWSGGGGYTF	TGTGCCTGGAGTGGGGGGGGAGGCTACACCTTC
NA	TRBV5-8	few	TRBJ2-5	CASSETDRETQYF	TGTGCCAGCAGCGAGACAGATCGAGAGACCCAGTACTTC
TRBD2	TRBV7-8	NA	TRBJ2-7	CASSLRTSGREPYEQYF	TGTGCCAGCAGCTTGAGAACTAGCGGGAGGGAACCCTACGAGCAGTACTTC
NA	TRBV29-1	NA	TRBJ2-1	CSATEPGTREFF	TGCAGCGCCACAGAACCCGGGACACGCGAGTTCTTC
NA	TRBV4-1	NA	TRBJ2-7	CASSQTTDLAYEQYF	TGCGCCAGCAGCCAAACGACAGACTTAGCCTACGAGCAGTACTTC
NA	TRBV2	NA	TRBJ1-1	CASSMLTGNTEAFF	TGTGCCAGCAGTATGTTGACGGGTAACACTGAAGCTTTCTTT
NA	TRBV6-1	NA	TRBJ1-2	CASSERRNYGYTF	TGTGCCAGCAGTGAAAGGAGGAACTATGGCTACACCTTC
NA	TRBV6-1	NA	TRBJ2-7	CASSVGQGAFYEQYF	TGTGCCAGCAGTGTGGGACAAGGGGCCTTCTACGAGCAGTACTTC
NA	TRBV5-1	few	TRBJ1-1	CASSSRTLNTEAFF	TGCGCCAGCAGCTCCAGGACTTTGAACACTGAAGCTTTCTTT
TRBD2	TRBV19	NA	TRBJ2-7	CASSTSGSSSYEQYF	TGTGCCAGTAGTACTAGCGGGAGTAGCTCCTACGAGCAGTACTTC
TRBD1	TRBV29-1	NA	TRBJ1-3	CSASGTGVGNTIYF	TGCAGCGCCTCCGGGACAGGGGTTGGAAACACCATATATTTT
NA	TRBV19	NA	TRBJ1-4	CASSPQGTNEKLFF	TGTGCCAGTAGTCCACAGGGAACTAATGAAAAACTGTTTTTT
NA	TRBV5-1	NA	TRBJ2-1	CASSLSQGNYNEQFF	TGCGCCAGCAGCTTGAGTCAGGGAAATTACAATGAGCAGTTCTTC
NA	TRBV5-5	once	TRBJ2-5	CASMEMGETQYF	TGTGCCAGCATGGAGATGGGAGAGACCCAGTACTTC
NA	TRBV5-6	few	TRBJ2-2	CASSLDVGLNTGELFF	TGTGCCAGCAGCTTGGATGTGGGGCTGAACACCGGGGAGCTGTTTTTT
NA	TRBV27	once	TRBJ2-2	CASNLRGVANTGELFF	TGTGCCAGCAACTTAAGGGGTGTCGCGAACACCGGGGAGCTGTTTTTT
NA	TRBV29-1	NA	TRBJ2-1	CSVEVGGDFNEQFF	TGCAGCGTTGAAGTCGGGGGAGACTTCAATGAGCAGTTCTTC